Listed below are T cell receptor beta chains from one sample, sequenced in a study of blood T cell repertoires in COVID-19. The method was immunoSEQ multiplex PCR; TCRdb's version includes in-frame clones alone and lacks a portion of them. This sample has 220,000 or so clones; roughly 80% occur once, and the top ten carry about 1.3%. Sequenced material: PBMCs or T cells enriched from blood (not recorded which). The receptors derive from a woman between 35 and 50 years old with acute COVID-19. CDR3s include the opening cysteine and the closing phenylalanine or tryptophan. D genes are given only for firm matches. Size is stated for part of the rows, as once, few or many counts, or as a class when the clone is expanded.

TGTGCCAGCAGCTCCCCGGGACTAGCGGCGGAGACCCAGTACTTC,CASSSPGLAAETQYF,TRBJ2-5,TRBD2,TRBV6-2/TRBV6-3,.
TGTGCCAGCAGCTTCTCGACAGGGAGCTCCTATAATTCACCCCTCCACTTT,CASSFSTGSSYNSPLHF,TRBJ1-6,TRBD1,TRBV7-9,.
TGCGCCAGCAGCGACAGGGGGCCGAGTCAGCCCCAGCATTTT,CASSDRGPSQPQHF,TRBJ1-5,TRBD1,TRBV10-2,few
TGTGCCAGCAGCCACGACGGGGTTGCATCACCCCTCCACTTT,CASSHDGVASPLHF,TRBJ1-6,.,TRBV5-4,.
TGTGCCAGCTCACCCACCCTGGGGAGCTCCTACAATGAGCAGTTCTTC,CASSPTLGSSYNEQFF,TRBJ2-1,.,TRBV18,.
TGTGCCAGCAGCCAAGTAGACACAGCTCATAACTCTGGAAACACCATATATTTT,CASSQVDTAHNSGNTIYF,TRBJ1-3,.,TRBV3-1/TRBV3-2,.
TGTGCCAGCAGTGACTCGATATCGGGACAGGTACCCTACGAGCAGTACTTC,CASSDSISGQVPYEQYF,TRBJ2-7,TRBD1,TRBV6-4,.
TGCGCCAGCAGCTCCTCGACAGGGGTAACTGAAGCTTTCTTT,CASSSSTGVTEAFF,TRBJ1-1,TRBD1,TRBV5-1,.
TGCAGCGCCATGGACTACGGAGCTTTCTTT,CSAMDYGAFF,TRBJ1-1,.,TRBV29-1,.
TGTGCCAGCAGCCCCGGGACAGGGCGTGGAAACACCATATATTTT,CASSPGTGRGNTIYF,TRBJ1-3,TRBD1,TRBV2,.
TGTGCCAGCAACCCGGGACTAGCGGGGGAGCAGTACTTC,CASNPGLAGEQYF,TRBJ2-7,TRBD2,TRBV2,.
TGTGCCAGCAGCGTAGGCCTAGCGGAGGTCTCAGATACGCAGTATTTT,CASSVGLAEVSDTQYF,TRBJ2-3,TRBD2,TRBV9,.
TGTGCCAGCAGCTTAACCCGGGGGGACACTGAAGCTTTCTTT,CASSLTRGDTEAFF,TRBJ1-1,.,TRBV7-6,.
TGTGCCAGCAGCCCTAGAGGGTCAACTAATGAAAAACTGTTTTTT,CASSPRGSTNEKLFF,TRBJ1-4,.,TRBV7-9,few
TGCGCCAGGAGCGAATCAGGGGCGCATAGTGAACAGCCCCAGCATTTT,CARSESGAHSEQPQHF,TRBJ1-5,.,TRBV23-1,.